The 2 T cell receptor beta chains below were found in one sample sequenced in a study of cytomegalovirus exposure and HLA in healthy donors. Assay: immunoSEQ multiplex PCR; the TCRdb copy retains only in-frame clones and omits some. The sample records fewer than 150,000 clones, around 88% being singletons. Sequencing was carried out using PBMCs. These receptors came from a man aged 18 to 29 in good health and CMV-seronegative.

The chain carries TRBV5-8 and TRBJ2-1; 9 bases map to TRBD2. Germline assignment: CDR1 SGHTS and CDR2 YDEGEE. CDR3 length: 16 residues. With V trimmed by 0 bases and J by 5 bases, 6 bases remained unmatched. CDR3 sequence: CASSLAGLARDNEQFF. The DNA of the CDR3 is TGTGCCAGCAGCTTGGCCGGACTAGCGAGGGACAATGAGCAGTTCTTC.

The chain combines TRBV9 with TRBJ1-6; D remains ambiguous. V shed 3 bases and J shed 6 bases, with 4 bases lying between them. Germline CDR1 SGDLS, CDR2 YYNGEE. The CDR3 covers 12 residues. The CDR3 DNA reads TGTGCCAGCAGCGGAGGTAATTCACCCCTCCACTTT. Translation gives CASSGGNSPLHF.